This is a list of T cell receptor beta chains from one sample in a study of T cell responses to AZD1222 COVID-19 vaccine. Sequencing was performed with immunoSEQ multiplex PCR; in TCRdb, only in-frame clones are kept and a portion is missing. The sample contains some 110,000 clones, 88% of which appear only once. Specimen: peripheral blood, collected on day 0 of AZD1222 vaccination. The receptors here all came from an adult in good health. Each CDR3 is given with its conserved first and last residue. D genes are given only for firm matches. Clone size is given for some rows only: seen once, a few or many times, or a class if the clone is expanded.

d_gene,abundance,j_gene,v_gene,CDR3aa,CDR3nt
TRBD1,-,TRBJ2-5,TRBV19,CASTPGTGAGETQYF,TGTGCCAGTACCCCCGGGACAGGGGCTGGAGAGACCCAGTACTTC
-,-,TRBJ1-1,TRBV6-5,CASSYSTRGGTEAFF,TGTGCCAGCAGTTACTCGACCCGGGGAGGCACTGAAGCTTTCTTT
-,-,TRBJ1-5,TRBV19,CASRGPSRNQPQHF,TGTGCCAGTAGAGGACCGAGTCGCAATCAGCCCCAGCATTTT
-,few,TRBJ1-6,TRBV27,CASRVNRISDSPLHF,TGTGCCAGCAGGGTAAACAGGATTTCGGATTCACCCCTCCACTTT
TRBD1,-,TRBJ2-3,TRBV19,CASSATGADTQYF,TGTGCCAGTAGTGCGACAGGGGCAGATACGCAGTATTTT
TRBD2,-,TRBJ2-7,TRBV12-3/TRBV12-4,CASGSGGAYEQYF,TGTGCCAGCGGTAGCGGGGGGGCCTACGAGCAGTACTTC
-,-,TRBJ1-5,TRBV4-2,CASSQEVGLSNQPQHF,TGTGCCAGCAGCCAAGAGGTGGGGCTTAGCAATCAGCCCCAGCATTTT
TRBD1,-,TRBJ1-1,TRBV19,CASGRTGLTLNTEAFF,TGTGCCAGTGGGCGGACAGGGCTAACTTTGAACACTGAAGCTTTCTTT
TRBD2,-,TRBJ2-1,TRBV28,CASTQGLASYNEQFF,TGTGCCAGCACCCAGGGACTAGCATCTTACAATGAGCAGTTCTTC
TRBD1,-,TRBJ1-2,TRBV12-3/TRBV12-4,CASTRQGNYGYTF,TGTGCCAGCACGCGACAGGGAAACTATGGCTACACCTTC
-,-,TRBJ1-3,TRBV6-5,CASRGGVQRGNTIYF,TGTGCCAGCAGGGGGGGGGTCCAACGTGGAAACACCATATATTTT
-,-,TRBJ2-1,TRBV24-1,CATSDFRDGLSYNEQFF,TGTGCCACCAGTGATTTCCGCGACGGGCTATCCTACAATGAGCAGTTCTTC
-,few,TRBJ1-1,TRBV4-1,CASSGARRASNTEAFF,TGCGCCAGCAGTGGGGCGCGGAGAGCGTCTAACACTGAAGCTTTCTTT
-,-,TRBJ2-3,TRBV5-1,CATAPGTGTDTQYF,TGCGCCACTGCCCCGGGCACAGGGACAGATACGCAGTATTTT
-,once,TRBJ2-1,TRBV6-5,CASSTLTSSYNEQFF,TGTGCCAGCAGTACCCTGACTAGCTCCTACAATGAGCAGTTCTTC
-,-,TRBJ2-7,TRBV27,CASSLSSGYEQYF,TGTGCCAGCAGTTTATCGTCCGGCTACGAGCAGTACTTC
-,-,TRBJ1-2,TRBV3-1/TRBV3-2,CASSQSGGIAYGYTF,TGTGCCAGCAGCCAATCCGGGGGAATTGCCTATGGCTACACCTTC
-,-,TRBJ2-4,TRBV7-2,CASSLKGSHIQYF,TGTGCCAGCAGCTTAAAAGGGTCGCACATTCAGTACTTC
TRBD1,few,TRBJ2-1,TRBV5-1,CASSLRTGEYNEQFF,TGCGCCAGCAGCTTACGGACAGGGGAGTACAATGAGCAGTTCTTC
-,-,TRBJ1-6,TRBV7-9,CASSSSNSPLHF,TGTGCCAGCAGCTCCTCTAATTCACCCCTCCACTTT
-,-,TRBJ1-6,TRBV2,CACEGEGYYNSPLHF,TGTGCCTGTGAGGGAGAGGGGTATTATAATTCACCCCTCCACTTT
TRBD1,once,TRBJ1-2,TRBV27,CASSSTGQGSYYGYTF,TGTGCCAGCAGTTCCACCGGACAGGGATCCTACTATGGCTACACCTTC
-,-,TRBJ1-1,TRBV5-1,CASSSTRDGNTEAFF,TGCGCCAGCAGCTCAACCCGAGACGGGAACACTGAAGCTTTCTTT
TRBD2,-,TRBJ2-5,TRBV7-2,CASSRELAGGIYQETQYF,TGTGCCAGCAGCCGGGAACTAGCGGGGGGAATTTACCAAGAGACCCAGTACTTC
TRBD2,-,TRBJ2-7,TRBV27,CASREVATSGRAYEQYF,TGTGCCAGCAGGGAGGTGGCCACTAGCGGGAGAGCATACGAGCAGTACTTC
-,many,TRBJ1-2,TRBV19,CASPDWTEESHGYTF,TGTGCCAGTCCGGACTGGACAGAAGAGTCCCATGGCTACACCTTC
-,-,TRBJ1-2,TRBV7-6,CASSLDLEGGYTF,TGTGCCAGCAGCTTAGACCTTGAGGGAGGCTACACCTTC
TRBD1,-,TRBJ1-3,TRBV6-4,CASRTTGGASGNTIYF,TGTGCCAGCAGGACTACAGGGGGCGCCTCTGGAAACACCATATATTTT
-,-,TRBJ1-2,TRBV25-1,CASTAGIKGYTF,TGTGCCTCTACGGCGGGTATCAAGGGCTACACCTTC
TRBD2,-,TRBJ2-5,TRBV11-3,CASSSGTSLRETQYF,TGTGCCAGCAGCTCCGGGACTAGCTTACGGGAGACCCAGTACTTC
-,-,TRBJ2-1,TRBV19,CASSISTSSYNEQFF,TGTGCCAGTAGTATCTCTACGAGCTCCTACAATGAGCAGTTCTTC
-,few,TRBJ2-7,TRBV12-5,CASGLVFPGVQYF,TGTGCTAGTGGTTTGGTATTTCCCGGAGTGCAGTACTTC
TRBD1,-,TRBJ2-1,TRBV24-1,CATTRGNEQFF,TGTGCCACCACCAGGGGGAATGAGCAGTTCTTC
TRBD1,-,TRBJ1-5,TRBV6-4,CASSMTGGQPQHF,TGTGCCAGCAGCATGACAGGGGGACAGCCCCAGCATTTT
-,once,TRBJ1-3,TRBV18,CASSPRRDEFTFSGNTIYF,TGTGCCAGCTCACCACGCAGGGACGAATTTACTTTCTCTGGAAACACCATATATTTT
TRBD1,-,TRBJ1-2,TRBV7-2,CASSPGQSAGGYTF,TGTGCCAGCAGCCCGGGACAGTCTGCCGGGGGCTACACCTTC
-,-,TRBJ1-1,TRBV27,CASKHSMNTEAFF,TGTGCCAGCAAACACAGCATGAACACTGAAGCTTTCTTT
TRBD2,-,TRBJ2-3,TRBV10-3,CAISERGLGSKDTQYF,TGTGCCATCAGTGAGAGGGGACTAGGATCGAAAGATACGCAGTATTTT
TRBD2,-,TRBJ2-5,TRBV2,CASSKLLAGETQYF,TGTGCCAGCAGCAAATTACTAGCGGGAGAGACCCAGTACTTC
-,many,TRBJ1-6,TRBV13,CASSQDRSNSPLHF,TGTGCCAGCAGCCAAGACAGGAGCAATTCACCCCTCCACTTT
TRBD2,once,TRBJ2-7,TRBV7-3,CASSLTSGGPYEQYF,TGTGCCAGCAGCCTCACTAGCGGGGGGCCGTACGAGCAGTACTTC
TRBD2,-,TRBJ2-1,TRBV9,CASSVLSGSAYNEQFF,TGTGCCAGCAGCGTACTAAGCGGGAGCGCCTACAATGAGCAGTTCTTC
TRBD1,-,TRBJ1-5,TRBV19,CASSPDREGLQPQHF,TGTGCCAGTAGCCCGGACAGGGAAGGATTGCAGCCCCAGCATTTT